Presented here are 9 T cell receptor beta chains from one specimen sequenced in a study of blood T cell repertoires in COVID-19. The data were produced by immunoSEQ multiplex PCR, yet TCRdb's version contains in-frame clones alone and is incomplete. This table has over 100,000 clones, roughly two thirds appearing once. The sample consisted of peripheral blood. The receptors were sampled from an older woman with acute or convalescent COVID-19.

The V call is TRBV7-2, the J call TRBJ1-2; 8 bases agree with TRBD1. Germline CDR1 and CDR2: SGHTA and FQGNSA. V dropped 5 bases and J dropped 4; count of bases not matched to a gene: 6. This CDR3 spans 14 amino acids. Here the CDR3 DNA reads TGTGCCAGCAGCGAGGACAGGGCCGCCTATGGCTACACCTTC. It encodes CASSEDRAAYGYTF.

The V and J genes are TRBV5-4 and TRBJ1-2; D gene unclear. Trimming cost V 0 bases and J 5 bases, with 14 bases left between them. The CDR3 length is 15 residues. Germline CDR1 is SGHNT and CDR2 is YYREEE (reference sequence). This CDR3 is CASSLDRSMLYGYTF. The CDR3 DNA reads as TGTGCCAGCAGCTTGGACAGAAGTATGTTATATGGCTACACCTTC.

As DNA, the CDR3 is TGCGCCAGCAGTCAATTCCGGGACAGGGTCTACGAGCAGTACTTC. It codes for CASSQFRDRVYEQYF. The J gene is TRBJ2-7, the V gene TRBV23-1, with TRBD1 matching 9 bases. TRBV23-1 has ORF status, its function being uncertain. V lost 1 base and J lost 3; bases outside the gene matches: 4. The CDR3 totals 15 residues.

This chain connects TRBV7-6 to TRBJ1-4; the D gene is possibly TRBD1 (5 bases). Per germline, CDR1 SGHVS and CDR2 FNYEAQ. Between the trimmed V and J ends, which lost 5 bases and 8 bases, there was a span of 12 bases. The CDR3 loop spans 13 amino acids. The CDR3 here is CASSARTSEKLFF. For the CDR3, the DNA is TGTGCCAGCAGCGCCAGGACATCCGAAAAACTGTTTTTT.

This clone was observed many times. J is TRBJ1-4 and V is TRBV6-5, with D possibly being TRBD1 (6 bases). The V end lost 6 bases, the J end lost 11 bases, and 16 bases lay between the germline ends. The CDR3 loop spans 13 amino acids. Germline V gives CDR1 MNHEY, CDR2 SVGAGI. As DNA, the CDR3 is TGTGCCAGCAGCCGACAGGAGTTTCAGAAACTGTTTTTT. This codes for CASSRQEFQKLFF.

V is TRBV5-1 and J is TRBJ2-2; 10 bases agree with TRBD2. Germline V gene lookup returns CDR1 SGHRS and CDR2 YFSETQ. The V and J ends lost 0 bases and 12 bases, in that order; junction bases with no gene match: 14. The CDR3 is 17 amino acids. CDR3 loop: CASSLDWGASGRKKLFF. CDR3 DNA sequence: TGCGCCAGCAGCTTGGATTGGGGCGCTAGCGGGAGAAAGAAGCTGTTTTTT.

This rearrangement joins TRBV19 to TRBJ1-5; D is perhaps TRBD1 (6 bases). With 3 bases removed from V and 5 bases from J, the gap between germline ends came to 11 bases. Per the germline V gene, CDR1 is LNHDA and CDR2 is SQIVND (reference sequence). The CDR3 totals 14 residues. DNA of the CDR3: TGTGCCAGTAGTATGGAACAGGGTTATCAGCCCCAGCATTTT. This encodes CASSMEQGYQPQHF.

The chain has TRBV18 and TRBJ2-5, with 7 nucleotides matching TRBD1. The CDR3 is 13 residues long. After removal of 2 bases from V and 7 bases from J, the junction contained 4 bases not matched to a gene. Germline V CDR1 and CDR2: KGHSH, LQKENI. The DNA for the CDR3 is TGTGCCAGCTCACCAGACAGGGTGGGGACCCAGTACTTC. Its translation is CASSPDRVGTQYF.

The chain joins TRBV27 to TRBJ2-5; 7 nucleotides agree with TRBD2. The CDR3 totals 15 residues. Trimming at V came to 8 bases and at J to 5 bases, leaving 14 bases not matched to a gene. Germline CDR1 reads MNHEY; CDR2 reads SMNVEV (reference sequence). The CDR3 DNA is TGTGCCAGCCGCGCCCTAGCGGTGGGGGAGGAGACCCAGTACTTC. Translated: CASRALAVGEETQYF.